This passage covers 15 T cell receptor beta chains from one sample sequenced in a study of shared clonotypes between healthy human individuals. Naive CD8 populations comprised CD45RO-negative cells positively selected for CCR7, excluding terminally differentiated effector memory CD45RA+ cells. Repertoires were generated with immunoSEQ multiplex PCR, while TCRdb's copy carries only in-frame clones and drops some. Of under 700,000 clones listed, about 95% are singletons. The material sequenced was naive CD8+ T cells sorted from blood. These receptors originate from a woman aged 25 to 45 in good health.

V is TRBV7-9 and J is TRBJ2-5; no definite D call. The length of the CDR3 is 12 residues. Trimming pared 1 base from V and 4 bases from J, leaving 4 bases between. The germline gives CDR1 SEHNR, CDR2 FQNEAQ (reference sequence). CDR3 loop: CASSLVGETQYF. The DNA for the CDR3 is TGTGCCAGCAGCTTAGTGGGAGAGACCCAGTACTTC.

This clone was observed once. This sequence joins TRBV7-9 and TRBJ2-5; D may correspond to TRBD1 or TRBD2 (5 bases each). Germline CDR1 SEHNR, CDR2 FQNEAQ (reference sequence). The CDR3 runs to 14 residues. Trimming removed 5 bases at V and 4 bases at J, with 14 bases between. CDR3 residues: CASSGALDGETQYF. The DNA of the CDR3 is TGTGCCAGCAGCGGGGCACTAGACGGAGAGACCCAGTACTTC.

The chain couples TRBV4-1 to TRBJ2-7; 8 bases fit TRBD2. Trimming cost V 2 bases and J 2 bases; bases outside gene matches: 5. This CDR3 has 15 amino acids. CDR1 and CDR2 from the germline V gene are MGHRA and YSYEKL. The CDR3 DNA sequence: TGCGCCAGCAGCCAATCGGGACTAGTTCCCTACGAGCAGTACTTC. It specifies CASSQSGLVPYEQYF.

V gene TRBV7-9 combines with J gene TRBJ1-1; 10 nucleotides agree with TRBD1. The V gene end was trimmed by 5 bases and the J gene end by 7 bases; junction bases not matched to a gene: 13. This CDR3 is 16 amino acids long. Germline CDR1 reads SEHNR; CDR2 reads FQNEAQ (reference sequence). CDR3 coding DNA: TGTGCCAGCAGCCCCCCGACAGGGGGCGTGAGAAATGAAGCTTTCTTT. It codes for CASSPPTGGVRNEAFF.

The chain recombines TRBV4-2 with TRBJ2-7, with a weak D call TRBD1 (6 bases). CDR3 size: 15 residues. V lost 0 bases and J 2 bases, leaving 11 bases between the germline ends. Germline CDR1 and CDR2: LGHNA and YNFKEQ. This chain's CDR3 is CASSQDPRGPYEQYF. For the CDR3, the DNA is TGTGCCAGCAGCCAAGATCCCAGGGGCCCCTACGAGCAGTACTTC.

This clone came up a few times. The chain recombines TRBV11-2 with TRBJ1-5; no clear D. Looked up from germline, CDR1 is SGHAT and CDR2 is FQNNGV. This CDR3 region has 14 residues. Trimming shortened V by 4 bases and J by 0 bases, and 7 bases separated the two germline ends. CDR3 DNA: TGTGCCAGCAGCTCGAGTAATAGCAATCAGCCCCAGCATTTT. Encoded protein: CASSSSNSNQPQHF.

This chain joins TRBV27 and TRBJ1-2, with D possibly matching TRBD1 (5 bases). The V end lost 0 bases, the J end lost 6 bases, and 17 bases lay between the germline ends. Germline V CDR1 and CDR2: MNHEY, SMNVEV (reference sequence). The CDR3 loop spans 16 amino acids. The CDR3 coding sequence is TGTGCCAGCAGTTTATCGAATGCAGGGAGTAAGGATGGCTACACCTTC. Protein product: CASSLSNAGSKDGYTF.

CDR3 sequence (DNA): TGCGCCAGCAGTGAAACCCTAGCGGCCTTCCAGTACTTC. It is translated as CASSETLAAFQYF. This chain links TRBV10-1 with TRBJ2-5, with TRBD2 matching 7 bases. V lost 3 bases and J lost 10; bases outside the gene matches: 8. Germline lookup yields CDR1 WNHNN and CDR2 SYGVQD (reference sequence). This CDR3 spans 13 amino acids.

CDR3 nucleotides: TGTGCCAGTACATTTGGGACAGGCTACGGCGAGCAGTACTTC. Its translation: CASTFGTGYGEQYF. The chain couples TRBV19 to TRBJ2-7; 8 nucleotides align to TRBD1. Germline V gene lookup returns CDR1 LNHDA and CDR2 SQIVND (reference sequence). CDR3 length equals 14 residues. Unmatched junction bases numbered 11, after V lost 7 bases and J lost 6 bases.

The CDR3 DNA sequence: TGTGCCAGCAGAGCAGGCGAATCCCGGTTAACTGAAGCTTTCTTT. Translation gives CASRAGESRLTEAFF. The rearrangement links TRBV9 to TRBJ1-1, with D uncertain. This CDR3 has 15 residues. From germline, CDR1 is SGDLS and CDR2 YYNGEE. V gave up 5 bases and J gave up 5 bases, with 19 bases separating them.

The J gene is TRBJ2-7, the V gene TRBV6-5; D gene uncertain. V was pared by 2 bases and J by 6 bases, with 8 bases between. CDR3 length: 12 residues. Germline CDR1 reads MNHEY; CDR2 reads SVGAGI. The CDR3 is CASSYTLVEQYF. As DNA, the CDR3 is TGTGCCAGCAGTTACACGCTCGTCGAGCAGTACTTC.

The chain employs TRBV11-2 and TRBJ1-2; D possibly corresponds to TRBD1 (6 bases). CDR3 length: 14 residues. From germline, CDR1 is SGHAT and CDR2 FQNNGV. Trimming cost V 5 bases and J 8 bases, with 18 bases left between them. The CDR3 region is CASSAERGADGYTF. The CDR3 DNA reads TGTGCCAGCAGCGCAGAGCGGGGGGCGGACGGCTACACCTTC. Filled out from reference TRBV11-2 and TRBJ1-2, the complete variable domain reads EAGVAQSPRYKIIEKRQSVAFWCNPISGHATLYWYQQILGQGPKLLIQFQNNGVVDDSQLPKDRFSAERLKGVDSTLKIQPAKLEDSAVYLCASSAERGADGYTFGSGTRLTVV.

The rearrangement uses TRBV7-9 and TRBJ2-3, with 9 bases fitting TRBD2. CDR3 size: 18 residues. J gave up 7 bases and V 5 bases, and 19 bases lay outside the gene matches. Germline V gives CDR1 SEHNR, CDR2 FQNEAQ (reference sequence). The CDR3 protein is CASSNPEGPAGGWNTQYF. The CDR3 DNA follows: TGTGCCAGCAGCAACCCCGAGGGGCCAGCGGGAGGATGGAATACGCAGTATTTT.

The chain employs TRBV6-5 and TRBJ1-4; D perhaps matches TRBD1 (5 bases). V was cut by 2 bases and J by 6 bases, with 16 bases left in between. This CDR3 is built from 16 residues. CDR1 MNHEY and CDR2 SVGAGI come from the germline V gene. CDR3 DNA: TGTGCCAGCAGTTACGGGTACCGGGACGGAGATGAAAAACTGTTTTTT. Translation gives CASSYGYRDGDEKLFF.

The rearrangement uses TRBV6-5 and TRBJ2-7, with TRBD1 as a possible D gene (6 bases). V was clipped by 0 bases and J by 3 bases, with 15 bases between them. This CDR3 spans 16 amino acids. Germline CDR1 is MNHEY and CDR2 is SVGAGI. CDR3 protein: CASSYSKSPRGYEQYF. The CDR3 nucleotides are TGTGCCAGCAGTTACTCGAAATCCCCCAGGGGCTACGAGCAGTACTTC.